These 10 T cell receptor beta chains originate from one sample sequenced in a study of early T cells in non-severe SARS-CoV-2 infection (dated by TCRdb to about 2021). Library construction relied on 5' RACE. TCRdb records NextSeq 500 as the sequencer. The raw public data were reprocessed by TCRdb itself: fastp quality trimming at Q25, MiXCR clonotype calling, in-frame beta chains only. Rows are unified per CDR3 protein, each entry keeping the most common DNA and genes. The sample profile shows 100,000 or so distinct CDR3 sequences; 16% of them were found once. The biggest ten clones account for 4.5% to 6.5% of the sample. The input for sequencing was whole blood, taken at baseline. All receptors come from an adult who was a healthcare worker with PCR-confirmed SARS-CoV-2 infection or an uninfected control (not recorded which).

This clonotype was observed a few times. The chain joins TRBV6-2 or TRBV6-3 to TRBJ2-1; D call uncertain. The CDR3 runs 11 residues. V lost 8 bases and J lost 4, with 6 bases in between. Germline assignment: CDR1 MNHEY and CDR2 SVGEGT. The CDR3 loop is CASGPYNEQFF. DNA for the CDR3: TGTGCCAGCGGGCCGTACAATGAGCAGTTCTTC.

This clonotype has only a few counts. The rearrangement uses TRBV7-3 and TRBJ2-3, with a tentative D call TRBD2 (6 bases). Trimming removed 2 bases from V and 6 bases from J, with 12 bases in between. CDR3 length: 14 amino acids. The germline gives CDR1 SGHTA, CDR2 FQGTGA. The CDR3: CASSLVAEGDTQYF. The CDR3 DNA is TGTGCCAGCAGCTTAGTAGCGGAGGGGGATACGCAGTATTTT.

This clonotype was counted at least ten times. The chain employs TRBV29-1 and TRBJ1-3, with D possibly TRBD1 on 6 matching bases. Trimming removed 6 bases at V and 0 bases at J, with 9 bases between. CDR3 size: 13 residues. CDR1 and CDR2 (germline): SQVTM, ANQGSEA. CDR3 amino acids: CSVQQGSGNTIYF. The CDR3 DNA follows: TGCAGCGTGCAACAGGGCTCTGGAAACACCATATATTTT.

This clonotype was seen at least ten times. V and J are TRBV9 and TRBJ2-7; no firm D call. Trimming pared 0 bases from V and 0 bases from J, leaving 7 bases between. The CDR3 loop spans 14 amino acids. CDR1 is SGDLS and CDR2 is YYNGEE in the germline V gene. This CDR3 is CASSVDDSSYEQYF. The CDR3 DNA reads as TGTGCCAGCAGCGTAGACGATAGCTCCTACGAGCAGTACTTC.

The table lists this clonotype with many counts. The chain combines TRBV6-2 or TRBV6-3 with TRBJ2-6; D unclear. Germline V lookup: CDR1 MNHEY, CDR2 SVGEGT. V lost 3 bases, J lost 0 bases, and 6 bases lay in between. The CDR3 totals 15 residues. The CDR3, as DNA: TGTGCCAGCAGTTATGAGGACTCTGGGGCCAACGTCCTGACTTTC. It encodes CASSYEDSGANVLTF.

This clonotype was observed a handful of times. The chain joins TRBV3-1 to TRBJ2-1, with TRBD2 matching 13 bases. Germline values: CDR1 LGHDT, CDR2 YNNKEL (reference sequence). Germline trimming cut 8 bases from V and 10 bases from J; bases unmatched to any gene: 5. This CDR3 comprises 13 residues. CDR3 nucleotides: TGTGCCAGCCTACTAGCGGGAGGGCGGGAGCAGTTCTTC. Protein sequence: CASLLAGGREQFF.

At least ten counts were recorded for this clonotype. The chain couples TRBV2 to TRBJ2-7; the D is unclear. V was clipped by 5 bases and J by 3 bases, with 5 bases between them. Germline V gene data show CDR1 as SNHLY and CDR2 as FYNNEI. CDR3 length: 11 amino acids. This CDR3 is CASSKNYEQYF. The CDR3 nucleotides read TGTGCCAGCAGTAAAAACTACGAGCAGTACTTC.

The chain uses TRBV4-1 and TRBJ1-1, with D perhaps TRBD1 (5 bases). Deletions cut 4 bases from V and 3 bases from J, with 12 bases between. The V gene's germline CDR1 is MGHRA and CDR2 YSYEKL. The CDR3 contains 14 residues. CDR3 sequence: CASSPVLGDTEAFF. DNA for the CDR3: TGCGCCAGCAGCCCGGTCCTAGGGGACACTGAAGCTTTCTTT.

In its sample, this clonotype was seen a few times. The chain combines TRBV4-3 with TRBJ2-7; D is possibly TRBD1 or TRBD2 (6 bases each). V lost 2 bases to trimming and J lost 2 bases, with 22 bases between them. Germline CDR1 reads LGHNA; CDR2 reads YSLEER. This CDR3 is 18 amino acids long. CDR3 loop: CASSQNRPAQGLPYEQYF. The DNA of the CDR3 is TGCGCCAGCAGCCAAAACCGTCCCGCACAGGGACTCCCCTACGAGCAGTACTTC.

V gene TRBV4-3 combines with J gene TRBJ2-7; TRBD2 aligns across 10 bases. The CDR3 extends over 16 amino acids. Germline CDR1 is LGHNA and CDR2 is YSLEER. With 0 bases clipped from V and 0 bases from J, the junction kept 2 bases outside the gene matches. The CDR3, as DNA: TGCGCCAGCAGCCAAGACAGCGGGAGGGTCTCCTACGAGCAGTACTTC. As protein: CASSQDSGRVSYEQYF.